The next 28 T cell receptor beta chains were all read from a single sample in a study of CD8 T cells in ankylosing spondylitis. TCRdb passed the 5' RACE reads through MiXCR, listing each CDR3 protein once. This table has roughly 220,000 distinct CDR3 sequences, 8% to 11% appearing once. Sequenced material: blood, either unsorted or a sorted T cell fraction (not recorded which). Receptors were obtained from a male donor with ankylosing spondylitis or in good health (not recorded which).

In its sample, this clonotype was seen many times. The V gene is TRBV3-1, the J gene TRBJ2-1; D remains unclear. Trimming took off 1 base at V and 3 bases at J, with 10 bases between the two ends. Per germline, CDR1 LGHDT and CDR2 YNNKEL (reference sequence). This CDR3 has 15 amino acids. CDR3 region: CASSQGSLGYNEQFF. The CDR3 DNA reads TGTGCCAGCAGCCAAGGGTCTTTAGGCTACAATGAGCAGTTCTTC.

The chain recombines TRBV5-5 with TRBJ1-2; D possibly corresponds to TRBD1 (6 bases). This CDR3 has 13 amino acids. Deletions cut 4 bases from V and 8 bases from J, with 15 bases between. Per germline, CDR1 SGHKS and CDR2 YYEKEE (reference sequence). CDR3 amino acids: CASSGGQSAGYTF. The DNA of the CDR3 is TGTGCCAGCAGCGGGGGACAATCGGCCGGCTACACCTTC.

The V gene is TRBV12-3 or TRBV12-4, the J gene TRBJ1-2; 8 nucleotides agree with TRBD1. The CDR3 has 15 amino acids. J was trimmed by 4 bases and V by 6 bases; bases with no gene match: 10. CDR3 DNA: TGTGCCAGCAGGGATAACCGGGACAGGAGCTATGGCTACACCTTC. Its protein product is CASRDNRDRSYGYTF.

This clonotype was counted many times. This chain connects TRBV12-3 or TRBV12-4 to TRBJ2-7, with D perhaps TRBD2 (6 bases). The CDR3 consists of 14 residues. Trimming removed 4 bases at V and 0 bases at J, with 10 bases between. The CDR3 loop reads CASSSRGFSYEQYF. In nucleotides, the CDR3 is TGTGCCAGCAGTTCCCGGGGGTTCTCCTACGAGCAGTACTTC.

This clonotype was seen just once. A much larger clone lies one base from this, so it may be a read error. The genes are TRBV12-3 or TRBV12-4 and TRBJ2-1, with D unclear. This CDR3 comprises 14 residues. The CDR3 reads CGSSSLGRVDEQFF. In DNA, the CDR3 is TGTGGCAGCAGTTCATTAGGCCGGGTCGATGAGCAGTTCTTC.

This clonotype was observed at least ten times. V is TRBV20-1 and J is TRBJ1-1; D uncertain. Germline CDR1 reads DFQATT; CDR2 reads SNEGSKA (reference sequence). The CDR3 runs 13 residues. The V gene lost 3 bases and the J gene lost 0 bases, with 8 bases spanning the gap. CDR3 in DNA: TGCAGTGCTAGGGACCTCATGAACACTGAAGCTTTCTTT. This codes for CSARDLMNTEAFF.

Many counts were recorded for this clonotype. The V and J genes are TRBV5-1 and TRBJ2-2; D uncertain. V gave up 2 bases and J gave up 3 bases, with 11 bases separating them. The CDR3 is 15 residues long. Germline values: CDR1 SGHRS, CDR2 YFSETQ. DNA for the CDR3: TGCGCCAGCAGCTTCAGACCGATCGACACCGGGGAGCTGTTTTTT. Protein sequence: CASSFRPIDTGELFF.

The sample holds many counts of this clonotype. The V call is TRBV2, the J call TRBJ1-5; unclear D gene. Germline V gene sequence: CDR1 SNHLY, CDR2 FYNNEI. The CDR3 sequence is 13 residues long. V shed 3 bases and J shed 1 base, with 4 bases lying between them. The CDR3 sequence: CASSEESNQPQHF. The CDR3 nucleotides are TGTGCCAGCAGTGAGGAGAGCAATCAGCCCCAGCATTTT. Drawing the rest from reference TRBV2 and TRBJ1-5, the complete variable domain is EPEVTQTPSHQVTQMGQEVILRCVPISNHLYFYWYRQILGQKVEFLVSFYNNEISEKSEIFDDQFSVERPDGSNFTLKIRSTKLEDSAMYFCASSEESNQPQHFGDGTRLSIL.

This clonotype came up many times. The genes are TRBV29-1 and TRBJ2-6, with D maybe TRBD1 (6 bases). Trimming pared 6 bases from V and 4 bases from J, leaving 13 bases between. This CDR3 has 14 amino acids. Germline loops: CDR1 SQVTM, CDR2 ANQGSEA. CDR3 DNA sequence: TGCAGCGTCGAACAGGGTAAAGGGGCCAACGTCCTGACTTTC. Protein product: CSVEQGKGANVLTF.

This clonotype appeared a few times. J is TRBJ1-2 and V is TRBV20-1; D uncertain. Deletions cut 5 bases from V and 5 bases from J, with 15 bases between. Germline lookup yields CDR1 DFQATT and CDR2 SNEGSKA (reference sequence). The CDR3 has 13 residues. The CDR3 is CSARSDPTYGYTF. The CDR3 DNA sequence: TGCAGTGCTCGGTCGGACCCAACTTATGGCTACACCTTC.

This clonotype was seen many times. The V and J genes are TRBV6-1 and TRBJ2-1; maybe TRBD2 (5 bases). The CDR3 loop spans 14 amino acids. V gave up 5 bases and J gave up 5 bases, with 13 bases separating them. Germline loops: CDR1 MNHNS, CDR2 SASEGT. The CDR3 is CASSQEEGNNEQFF. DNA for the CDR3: TGTGCCAGCAGTCAGGAGGAAGGCAACAATGAGCAGTTCTTC.

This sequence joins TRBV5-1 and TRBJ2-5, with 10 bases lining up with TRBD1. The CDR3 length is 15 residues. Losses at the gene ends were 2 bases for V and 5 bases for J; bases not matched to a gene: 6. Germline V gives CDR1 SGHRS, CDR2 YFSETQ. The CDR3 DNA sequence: TGCGCCAGCAGCTTAGGGACAGGGGTGTCGGAGACCCAGTACTTC. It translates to CASSLGTGVSETQYF.

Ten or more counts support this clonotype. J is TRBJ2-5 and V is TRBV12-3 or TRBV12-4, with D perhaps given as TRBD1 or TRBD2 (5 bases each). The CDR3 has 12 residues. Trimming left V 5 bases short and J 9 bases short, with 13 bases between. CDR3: CASSHDRGAQYF. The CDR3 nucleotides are TGTGCCAGCAGTCACGACAGAGGGGCCCAGTACTTC.

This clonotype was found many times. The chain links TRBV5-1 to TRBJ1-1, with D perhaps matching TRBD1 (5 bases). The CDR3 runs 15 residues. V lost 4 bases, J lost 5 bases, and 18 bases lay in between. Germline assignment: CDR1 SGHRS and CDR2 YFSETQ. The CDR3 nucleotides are TGCGCCAGCAGCCCGGGTGGGGGGGGTGAAACTGAAGCTTTCTTT. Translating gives CASSPGGGGETEAFF. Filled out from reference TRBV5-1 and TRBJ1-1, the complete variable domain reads KAGVTQTPRYLIKTRGQQVTLSCSPISGHRSVSWYQQTPGQGLQFLFEYFSETQRNKGNFPGRFSGRQFSNSRSEMNVSTLELGDSALYLCASSPGGGGETEAFFGQGTRLTVV.

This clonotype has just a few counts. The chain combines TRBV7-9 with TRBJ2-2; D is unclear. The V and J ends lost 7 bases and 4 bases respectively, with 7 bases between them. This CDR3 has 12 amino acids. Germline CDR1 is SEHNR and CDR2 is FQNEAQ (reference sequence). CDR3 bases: TGTGCCAGCACCCCTTCCACCGGGGAGCTGTTTTTT. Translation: CASTPSTGELFF.

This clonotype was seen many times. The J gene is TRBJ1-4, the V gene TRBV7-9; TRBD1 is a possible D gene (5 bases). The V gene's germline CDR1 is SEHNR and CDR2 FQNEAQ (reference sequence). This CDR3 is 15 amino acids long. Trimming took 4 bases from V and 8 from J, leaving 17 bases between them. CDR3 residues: CASSSRDRSGEKLFF. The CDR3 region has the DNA TGTGCCAGCAGCTCCCGGGACCGCTCGGGAGAAAAACTGTTTTTT.

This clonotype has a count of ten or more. The CDR3 is CASSGQGASGEKLFF. The CDR3 region has the DNA TGTGCCAGCAGCGGACAGGGGGCCTCGGGTGAAAAACTGTTTTTT. The gene calls are TRBV5-5 and TRBJ1-4, with 11 bases that match TRBD1. The junction had 6 bases not matched to a gene; V was cut back by 4 bases and J by 7 bases. The V gene's germline CDR1 is SGHKS and CDR2 YYEKEE (reference sequence). CDR3 size: 15 residues.

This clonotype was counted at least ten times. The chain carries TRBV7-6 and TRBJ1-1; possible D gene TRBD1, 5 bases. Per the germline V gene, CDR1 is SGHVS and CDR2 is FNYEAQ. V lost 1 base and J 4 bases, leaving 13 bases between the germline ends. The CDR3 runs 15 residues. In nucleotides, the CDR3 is TGTGCCAGCAGCTTAGAGGGGAAGGCGTCCACTGAAGCTTTCTTT. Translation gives CASSLEGKASTEAFF.

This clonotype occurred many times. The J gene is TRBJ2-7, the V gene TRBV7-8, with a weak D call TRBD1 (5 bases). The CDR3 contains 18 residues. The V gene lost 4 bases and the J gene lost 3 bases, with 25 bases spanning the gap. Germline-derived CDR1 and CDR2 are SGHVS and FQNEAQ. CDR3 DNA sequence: TGTGCCAGCAGCTCGAACCGGAATGCCAAACAGGTTATCTACGAGCAGTACTTC. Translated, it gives CASSSNRNAKQVIYEQYF.

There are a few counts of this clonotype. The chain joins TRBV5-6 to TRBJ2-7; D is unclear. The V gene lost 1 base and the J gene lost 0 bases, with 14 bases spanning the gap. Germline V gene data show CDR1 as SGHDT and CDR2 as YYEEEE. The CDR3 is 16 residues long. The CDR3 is CASSLSPAGSSYEQYF. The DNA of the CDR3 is TGTGCCAGCAGCTTGTCCCCGGCCGGGTCCTCCTACGAGCAGTACTTC.

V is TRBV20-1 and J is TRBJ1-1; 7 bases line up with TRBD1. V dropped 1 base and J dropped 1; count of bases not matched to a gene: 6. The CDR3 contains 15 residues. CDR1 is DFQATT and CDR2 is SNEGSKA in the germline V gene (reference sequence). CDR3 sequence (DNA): TGCAGTGCTAGAGTTCGACAGGGACGGAACACTGAAGCTTTCTTT. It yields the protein CSARVRQGRNTEAFF.

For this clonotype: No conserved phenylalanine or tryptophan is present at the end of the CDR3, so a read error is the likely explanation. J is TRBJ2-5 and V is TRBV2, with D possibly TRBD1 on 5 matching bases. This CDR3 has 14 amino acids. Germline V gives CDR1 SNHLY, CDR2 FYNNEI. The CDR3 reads CASVIAGYHETQYL. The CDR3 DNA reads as TGTGCCAGCGTTATAGCAGGGTACCATGAGACCCAGTACTTG.

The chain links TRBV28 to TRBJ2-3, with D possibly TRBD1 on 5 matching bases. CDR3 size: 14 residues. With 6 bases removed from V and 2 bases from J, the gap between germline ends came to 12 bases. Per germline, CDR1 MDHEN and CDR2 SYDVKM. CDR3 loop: CASSMGRTTDTQYF. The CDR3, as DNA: TGTGCCAGCAGCATGGGGCGGACCACAGATACGCAGTATTTT. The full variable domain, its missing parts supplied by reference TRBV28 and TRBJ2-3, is DVKVTQSSRYLVKRTGEKVFLECVQDMDHENMFWYRQDPGLGLRLIYFSYDVKMKEKGDIPEGYSVSREKKERFSLILESASTNQTSMYLCASSMGRTTDTQYFGPGTRLTVL.

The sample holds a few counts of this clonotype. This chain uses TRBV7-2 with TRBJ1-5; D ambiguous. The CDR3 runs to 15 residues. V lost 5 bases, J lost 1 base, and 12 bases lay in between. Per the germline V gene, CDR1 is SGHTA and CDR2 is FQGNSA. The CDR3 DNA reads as TGTGCCAGCAGCAAGATGGGCGGAAGCAATCAGCCCCAGCATTTT. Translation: CASSKMGGSNQPQHF.

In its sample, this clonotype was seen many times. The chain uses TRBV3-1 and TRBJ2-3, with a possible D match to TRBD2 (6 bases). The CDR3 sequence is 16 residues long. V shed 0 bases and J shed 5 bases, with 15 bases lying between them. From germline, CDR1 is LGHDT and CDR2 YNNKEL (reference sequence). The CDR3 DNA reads TGTGCCAGCAGCCAAGACCAGGGACTCCCGGGAGATACGCAGTATTTT. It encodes CASSQDQGLPGDTQYF.

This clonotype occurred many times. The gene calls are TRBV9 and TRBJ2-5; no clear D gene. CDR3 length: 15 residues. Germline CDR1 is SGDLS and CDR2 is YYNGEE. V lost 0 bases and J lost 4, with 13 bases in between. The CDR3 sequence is CASSVAESPTETQYF. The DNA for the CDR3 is TGTGCCAGCAGCGTAGCTGAGTCCCCCACAGAGACCCAGTACTTC.

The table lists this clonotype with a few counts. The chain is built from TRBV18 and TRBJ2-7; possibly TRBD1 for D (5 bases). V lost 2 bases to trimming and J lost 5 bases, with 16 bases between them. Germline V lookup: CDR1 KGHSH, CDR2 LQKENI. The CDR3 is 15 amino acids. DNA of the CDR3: TGTGCCAGCTCACCAGGGGCGACGGCCGGCGACGAGCAGTACTTC. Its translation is CASSPGATAGDEQYF.

The CDR3 sequence: CSARDPRTGISSGANVLTF. The CDR3 coding sequence is TGCAGTGCTAGAGACCCGAGGACAGGGATTTCCTCTGGGGCCAACGTCCTGACTTTC. The chain has TRBV20-1 and TRBJ2-6, with 8 bases that match TRBD1. Germline CDR1 DFQATT, CDR2 SNEGSKA (reference sequence). The CDR3 contains 19 residues. Losses at the gene ends were 0 bases for V and 0 bases for J; bases not matched to a gene: 10.